This T cell receptor beta chain was documented in a study of cytomegalovirus exposure and HLA in healthy donors. The study, taken as a whole, reports: As a later analysis revealed, most CMV-associated TCR beta chains appeared HLA-restricted.

It was with 60 Vbeta and 13 Jbeta primers that the PCR ran. Only in-frame clones appear in the TCRdb table, and some are missing; sequencing was by immunoSEQ multiplex PCR. The sample has 110,000 to 150,000 clones; more than 75% are singletons. Points on this clone: What it binds is unknown.

This TCR was sampled from a female donor in good health and CMV-seronegative. The sample was PBMCs.

CDR3 protein: CASSQERGRAETQYF. Written as DNA, the CDR3 is TGTGCCAGCAGCCAAGAGCGGGGTAGGGCAGAGACCCAGTACTTC. The chain employs TRBV4-2 and TRBJ2-5, with D possibly matching TRBD2 (6 bases). Trimming took 0 bases from V and 4 from J, leaving 12 bases between them. The CDR3 runs to 15 residues. From germline, CDR1 is LGHNA and CDR2 YNFKEQ.